The clone carrying this T cell receptor (beta chain) was observed a single time. The entry originates in a study of blood T cell repertoires in COVID-19. Overall study: Spain, Italy and the United States supplied samples that represented acute and convalescent COVID-19.

Germline V gene sequence: CDR1 MNHEY, CDR2 SVGEGT. V shed 5 bases and J shed 7 bases, with 6 bases lying between them. The CDR3 is 11 amino acids. Repertoires were generated with immunoSEQ multiplex PCR, while TCRdb's copy carries only in-frame clones and drops some. The table shows over 90,000 clones, with about 86% occurring only once. The chain combines TRBV6-2 or TRBV6-3 with TRBJ2-1; no clear D. The receptor comes from an older woman in a cohort sampled during active or convalescent COVID-19. Sequencing was done on a sample of peripheral blood. The CDR3 here is CASSSWNEQFF. CDR3 sequence (DNA): TGTGCCAGCAGTAGCTGGAATGAGCAGTTCTTC.